One sample yielded the 11 T cell receptor beta chains listed below, sequenced in a study of cytomegalovirus exposure and HLA in healthy donors. It was with 60 Vbeta and 13 Jbeta primers that the PCR ran. Profiled with immunoSEQ multiplex PCR; TCRdb holds only in-frame clones, not every one. There are 95,000 to 110,000 clones in the sample; roughly three quarters occur only once, and roughly 4% lies in the top ten. The sample taken for sequencing was PBMCs. The receptors derive from a man in his fifties in good health and CMV-seropositive.

A few counts support this clone. V and J are TRBV29-1 and TRBJ2-2; D unresolved. V lost 5 bases and J lost 2, with 6 bases in between. The CDR3 is 12 residues long. The germline V gene has CDR1 SQVTM and CDR2 ANQGSEA. The CDR3 DNA sequence: TGCAGCGTTACAGAAAACACCGGGGAGCTGTTTTTT. The encoded protein is CSVTENTGELFF.

CDR3 in amino acids: CASSLYSYEQYF. The CDR3 region has the DNA TGTGCCAGCAGCTTATACTCCTACGAGCAGTACTTC. The rearrangement joins TRBV7-8 to TRBJ2-7; unclear D gene. CDR1 and CDR2 from the germline V gene are SGHVS and FQNEAQ. V shed 2 bases and J shed 0 bases, with 2 bases lying between them. The CDR3 is made up of 12 amino acids.

The chain employs TRBV2 and TRBJ2-7, with 7 bases that match TRBD2. The germline V gene encodes CDR1 SNHLY and CDR2 FYNNEI. J gave up 4 bases and V 1 base, and 7 bases lay outside the gene matches. CDR3 length: 15 residues. The DNA of the CDR3 is TGTGCCAGCAGTGAAGGTCGGGGGGTAAATTACGAGCAGTACTTC. The encoded protein is CASSEGRGVNYEQYF.

The chain carries TRBV9 and TRBJ2-1, with 9 bases lining up with TRBD2. The CDR3 contains 14 residues. Losses at the gene ends were 3 bases for V and 8 bases for J; bases not matched to a gene: 6. The germline V gene has CDR1 SGDLS and CDR2 YYNGEE. The CDR3 spells CASSATGTSYEQFF. As DNA, the CDR3 is TGTGCCAGCAGCGCAACCGGGACTAGCTATGAGCAGTTCTTC.

The CDR3 loop is CASSPRGPAKNIQYF. CDR3 DNA sequence: TGTGCCAGCAGCCCCAGGGGTCCCGCCAAAAACATTCAGTACTTC. The chain joins TRBV14 to TRBJ2-4, with a possible D match to TRBD1 (6 bases). This CDR3 is built from 15 residues. Germline-derived CDR1 and CDR2 are SGHDN and FVKESK. V dropped 4 bases and J dropped 1 base, with 11 bases sitting between them. Full variable domain (outside the CDR3, taken from reference TRBV14 and TRBJ2-4): EAGVTQFPSHSVIEKGQTVTLRCDPISGHDNLYWYRRVMGKEIKFLLHFVKESKQDESGMPNNRFLAERTGGTYSTLKVQPAELEDSGVYFCASSPRGPAKNIQYFGAGTRLSVL.

This clone was observed once. V gene TRBV27 combines with J gene TRBJ2-7, with 11 nucleotides matching TRBD1. The CDR3 is made up of 15 amino acids. The V gene end was trimmed by 1 base and the J gene end by 6 bases; junction bases not matched to a gene: 5. Germline V gene data show CDR1 as MNHEY and CDR2 as SMNVEV (reference sequence). CDR3 sequence (DNA): TGTGCCAGCAGTTTATTGAGGACAGGGGGCGGCGAGCAGTACTTC. It encodes CASSLLRTGGGEQYF.

The rearrangement uses TRBV19 and TRBJ1-5; D might be TRBD1 (6 bases). Trimming took 5 bases from V and 2 from J, leaving 13 bases between them. This CDR3 is 15 amino acids long. Germline lookup yields CDR1 LNHDA and CDR2 SQIVND (reference sequence). CDR3 sequence (DNA): TGTGCCAGTAGTCTGGGGACAATTGGCAATCAGCCCCAGCATTTT. The encoded protein is CASSLGTIGNQPQHF.

Details on this clone: Mismatch with germline at one junction end may stem from a read error. The V and J genes are TRBV7-2 and TRBJ2-3; 13 positions match TRBD2. CDR1 and CDR2 (germline): SGHTA, FQGNSA. This CDR3 has 15 amino acids. CDR3 sequence (DNA): TGTGCCAGCAGCTTAGTCGGGACTAGCGGGACCTTTGGTCATTTT. Amino acid sequence: CASSLVGTSGTFGHF.

The chain recombines TRBV30 with TRBJ1-5, with a weak D call TRBD1 (6 bases). This CDR3 spans 13 amino acids. V lost 3 bases, J lost 3 bases, and 9 bases lay in between. The V gene's germline CDR1 is GTSNPN and CDR2 SVGIG (reference sequence). The CDR3, as DNA: TGTGCCTGGAGCACAGGGTACAATCAGCCCCAGCATTTT. It yields the protein CAWSTGYNQPQHF. The full variable domain, with the rest looked up from reference TRBV30 and TRBJ1-5, is SQTIHQWPATLVQPVGSPLSLECTVEGTSNPNLYWYRQAAGRGLQLLFYSVGIGQISSEVPQNLSASRPQDRQFILSSKKLLLSDSGFYLCAWSTGYNQPQHFGDGTRLSIL.

The chain has TRBV5-1 and TRBJ2-5; possibly TRBD1 for D (6 bases). From germline, CDR1 is SGHRS and CDR2 YFSETQ. Trimming took off 1 base at V and 2 bases at J, with 9 bases between the two ends. This CDR3 has 14 amino acids. The CDR3 DNA reads as TGCGCCAGCAGCTTGCACGGACAGCAAGAGACCCAGTACTTC. This translates into CASSLHGQQETQYF.

The chain carries TRBV6-4 and TRBJ2-3; 7 bases are shared with TRBD1. In germline, CDR1 is MRHNA, CDR2 SNTAGT. The length of the CDR3 is 14 residues. J was trimmed by 3 bases and V by 2 bases; bases with no gene match: 2. CDR3 region: CASSDRGQTDTQYF. CDR3 DNA sequence: TGTGCCAGCAGTGACAGGGGGCAGACAGATACGCAGTATTTT.